This TCR beta chain was sequenced in a study of identical twins. One entry per CDR3 protein, called by TCRdb with MiXCR from the 5' RACE reads. The sample gives 150,000 or so distinct CDR3 sequences, roughly 3.5% of which show up once; 7.5% to 8.5% is in the top ten. Between the trimmed V and J ends, which lost 6 bases and 1 base, there was a span of 16 bases. Germline V CDR1 and CDR2: MNHNS, SASEGT. The CDR3 length is 16 residues. This clonotype was seen many times. Its specificity is not known. Study-level findings and limits: Cross-sectional statistics, not tracking of the same donors, supported the conclusions. With abundant cord blood beta clonotypes, insertions were fewer; memory repertoires showed no such pattern. The presence of invariant MAIT and iNKT cells could partly confound analyses of zero-insertion sequences.

The chain carries TRBV6-1 and TRBJ1-5, with D perhaps TRBD1 (6 bases). This receptor was obtained from a man aged 18 to 30 in good health. The sample consisted of memory T cells sorted from blood. The CDR3 bases are TGTGCCAGCAGCTCGAGGGGGGGGGCGAGCAATCAGCCCCAGCATTTT. It is translated as CASSSRGGASNQPQHF.